This TCR beta chain was identified in a study of STAT5B mutations in CD4+ large granular lymphocyte leukemia. Findings of the study overall: Top patient clones used TRBV06 genes more often: 8/27 versus 2/35 in controls. Main leukemic clonotypes were patient-specific, but roughly 26% appeared at low frequency elsewhere.

Method: immunoSEQ multiplex PCR; TCRdb's copy keeps in-frame clones and lacks some. Here the sample spans about 48,000 clones, under 80% being singletons. CDR1 is SNHLY, CDR2 FYNNEI, per germline. Deletions cut 8 bases from V and 0 bases from J, with 9 bases between. The CDR3 extends over 13 amino acids. Notes on this clone: Its antigen remains unidentified.

Sequenced: CD4+ T cells from blood buffy coats. The chain is built from TRBV2 and TRBJ2-3, with no clear D. The source of this sequence is a human donor in good health. The CDR3 reads CASHIQSTDTQYF. In DNA form, the CDR3 reads TGTGCCAGCCATATACAGAGCACAGATACGCAGTATTTT.